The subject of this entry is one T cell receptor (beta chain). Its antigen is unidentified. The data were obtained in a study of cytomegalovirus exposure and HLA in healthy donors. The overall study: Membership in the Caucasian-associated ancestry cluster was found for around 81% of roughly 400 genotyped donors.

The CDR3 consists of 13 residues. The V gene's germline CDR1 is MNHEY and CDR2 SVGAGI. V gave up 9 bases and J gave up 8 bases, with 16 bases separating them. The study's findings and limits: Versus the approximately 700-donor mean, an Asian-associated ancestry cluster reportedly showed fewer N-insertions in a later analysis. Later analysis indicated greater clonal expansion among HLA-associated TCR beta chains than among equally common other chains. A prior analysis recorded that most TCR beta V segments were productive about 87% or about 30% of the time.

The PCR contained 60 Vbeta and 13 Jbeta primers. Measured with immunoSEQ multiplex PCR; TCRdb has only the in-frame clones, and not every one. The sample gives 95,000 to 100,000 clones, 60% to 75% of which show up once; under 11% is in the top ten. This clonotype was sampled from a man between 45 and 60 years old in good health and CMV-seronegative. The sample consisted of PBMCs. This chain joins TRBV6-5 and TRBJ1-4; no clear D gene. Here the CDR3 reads CASRGLLQEKLFF. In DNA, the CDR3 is TGTGCCAGTCGAGGGCTCCTCCAAGAAAAACTGTTTTTT.